The clone carrying this TCR beta chain was seen just once. The data originate from a study of blood T cell repertoires in COVID-19. The V segment lost 5 bases and the J segment 0 bases; nucleotides outside the gene matches: 10. Per the germline V gene, CDR1 is SGHTA and CDR2 is FQGNSA. The CDR3 is made up of 18 amino acids. Profiled with immunoSEQ multiplex PCR; TCRdb holds only in-frame clones, not every one. Among about 210,000 clones listed, approximately 84% were seen once. The clonotype comes from a woman aged 45-65 years with active or convalescent COVID-19. J is TRBJ2-1 and V is TRBV7-2, with 10 bases fitting TRBD2. The sequenced sample was peripheral blood. The DNA for the CDR3 is TGTGCCAGCAGCCCATTGGGACTAGCGCTGAGCTCCTACAATGAGCAGTTCTTC. Its protein product is CASSPLGLALSSYNEQFF. The complete variable domain, with remaining parts taken from reference TRBV7-2 and TRBJ2-1, reads GAGVSQSPSNKVTEKGKDVELRCDPISGHTALYWYRQSLGQGLEFLIYFQGNSAPDKSGLPSDRFSAERTGGSVSTLTIQRTQQEDSAVYLCASSPLGLALSSYNEQFFGPGTRLTVL.